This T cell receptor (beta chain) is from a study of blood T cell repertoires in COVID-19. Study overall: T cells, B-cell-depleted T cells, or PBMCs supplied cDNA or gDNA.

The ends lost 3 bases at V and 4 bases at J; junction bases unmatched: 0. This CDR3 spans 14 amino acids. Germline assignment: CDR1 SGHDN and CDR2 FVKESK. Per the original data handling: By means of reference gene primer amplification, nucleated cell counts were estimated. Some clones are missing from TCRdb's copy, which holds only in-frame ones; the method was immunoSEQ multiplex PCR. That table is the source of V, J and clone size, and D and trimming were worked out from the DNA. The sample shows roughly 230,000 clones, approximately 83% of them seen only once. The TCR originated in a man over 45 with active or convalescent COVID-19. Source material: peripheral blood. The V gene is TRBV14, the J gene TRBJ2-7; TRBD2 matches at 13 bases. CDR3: CASSQTSGGYEQYF. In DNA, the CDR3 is TGTGCCAGCAGCCAGACTAGCGGGGGGTACGAGCAGTACTTC.